The rows below give T cell receptor beta chains drawn from one sample of a study of blood T cell repertoires in COVID-19. Profiling relied on immunoSEQ multiplex PCR, and the TCRdb table lists in-frame clones only, not all of them. The table includes about 190,000 clones, 60% to 80% detected once. The sequenced sample consisted of PBMCs or T cells enriched from blood (not recorded which). The receptors were sampled from a woman between 50 and 59 years old who had recovered from COVID-19. Each CDR3 is given without its conserved first and last residue.

TRBV4-2	TRBJ1-4	ASSQAFRATNEKLF
TRBV7-8	TRBJ1-3	ASSLGPFSGNTIY
TRBV9	TRBJ1-2	ASSFRQRENYGYT
TRBV3-1/TRBV3-2	TRBJ2-2	ASSRTSSPGELF
TRBV4-2	TRBJ2-3	ASSQELAGGSDTQY
TRBV6-5	TRBJ1-1	ASQGRLNTEAF
TRBV5-5	TRBJ2-1	ASSFRDSLYNEQF
TRBV2	TRBJ1-3	ASSEVRLSSGNTIY
TRBV28	TRBJ1-1	ASSPQTGVMNTEAF
TRBV14	TRBJ2-2	ASSQIHGGRVTGELF
TRBV19	TRBJ1-1	ASSIVGGAEAF
TRBV29-1	TRBJ2-1	SGERSQGNEQF
TRBV7-9	TRBJ1-2	ASSQQGLYGYT
TRBV27	TRBJ2-1	ASSLYLAGGPIEQF
TRBV4-1	TRBJ1-3	ASSQVQGTIY
TRBV7-2	TRBJ2-7	ASSLGMGSAYEQY
TRBV12-5	TRBJ2-6	ASGPADRGMEAGANVLT
TRBV3-1/TRBV3-2	TRBJ2-6	ASSPYSGANVLT
TRBV5-1	TRBJ2-3	ASSLGTGSSAADTQY
TRBV10-2	TRBJ2-4	ASSVTSENIQY
TRBV28	TRBJ1-1	ASAGMNTEAF
TRBV4-1	TRBJ1-1	ASSQPQEGQGVVYTEAF
TRBV6-1	TRBJ2-7	ASRPGLASYEQY
TRBV7-8	TRBJ2-2	ASSAGLAGRTGELF
TRBV24-1	TRBJ1-1	ATSDSSPTGNTEAF
TRBV19	TRBJ2-5	ASSIGRAGRAEGPQETQY
TRBV29-1	TRBJ2-5	SVAVTAQETQY
TRBV10-3	TRBJ2-2	AISGGDYNTGELF
TRBV7-9	TRBJ2-1	ASSLWERRLRNEQF
TRBV4-1	TRBJ1-5	ASSQVGTGSDQPQH
TRBV3-1/TRBV3-2	TRBJ1-5	ASSTTGAQPQH
TRBV9	TRBJ2-4	ASSGSTENIQY
TRBV6-5	TRBJ2-1	ASSYVPGGRGSEQF
TRBV27	TRBJ1-1	ASSLSPGSGTEAF
TRBV28	TRBJ1-3	ASRETGGAGNTIY
TRBV5-1	TRBJ1-1	ASRPTGGYVTEAF
TRBV6-5	TRBJ1-1	ASRVKGDTEAF
TRBV28	TRBJ2-7	ASNQGSREQY
TRBV5-1	TRBJ2-5	ASSRQAGKAQETQY
TRBV15	TRBJ2-3	ATSRGDSSVTDTQY
TRBV5-5	TRBJ2-7	ASSLSGTGQYEQY
TRBV5-5	TRBJ1-2	ASSSTTGTGLPYGYT
TRBV7-9	TRBJ2-7	ASSSPTSGSSYEQY
TRBV6-1	TRBJ1-5	ASSELGGNQPQH
TRBV2	TRBJ1-5	ASSFGQGASQPQH
TRBV2	TRBJ2-2	ASSGTSGNTGELF
TRBV28	TRBJ2-1	ASSLLTSGRWNEQF
TRBV27	TRBJ2-3	ASSLLLATDTQY
TRBV7-6	TRBJ1-3	ASSPNRGRGDTIY
TRBV5-1	TRBJ2-3	ASSLAVSGDSTDTQY